These 3 T cell receptor beta chains came from one sample sequenced in a study of identifying expanded T cells in peripheral blood. Repertoires were generated with immunoSEQ multiplex PCR, while TCRdb's copy carries only in-frame clones and drops some. The sample holds about 76,000 clones, approximately 84% seen once. The sample comprised blood. These receptors came from a person aged 18 to 69 in good health.

V and J are TRBV15 and TRBJ1-2; the D gene is possibly TRBD1 (5 bases). V gave up 0 bases and J gave up 7 bases, with 18 bases separating them. CDR1 is LNHNV and CDR2 is YYDKDF in the germline V gene (reference sequence). The CDR3 is 16 amino acids. The CDR3 reads CATSRDRVRGDSGYTF. The CDR3 DNA is TGTGCCACCAGCAGAGATCGGGTACGGGGGGACTCTGGCTACACCTTC.

The CDR3 bases are TGCGCCAGCAGCGGGACACGGAATTACAATGAGCAGTTCTTC. As protein: CASSGTRNYNEQFF. The gene calls are TRBV4-1 and TRBJ2-1; TRBD1 is a possible D gene (6 bases). Trimming cost V 5 bases and J 4 bases, with 12 bases left between them. CDR1 and CDR2 (germline): MGHRA, YSYEKL. The CDR3 runs 14 residues.

This clone appeared once. J is TRBJ1-1 and V is TRBV6-1; no reliable D call. Per the germline V gene, CDR1 is MNHNS and CDR2 is SASEGT. The CDR3 runs 12 residues. V lost 8 bases and J 0 bases, leaving 7 bases between the germline ends. CDR3 nucleotide sequence: TGTGCCAGCGGCTCAGTGAACACTGAAGCTTTCTTT. This translates into CASGSVNTEAFF.